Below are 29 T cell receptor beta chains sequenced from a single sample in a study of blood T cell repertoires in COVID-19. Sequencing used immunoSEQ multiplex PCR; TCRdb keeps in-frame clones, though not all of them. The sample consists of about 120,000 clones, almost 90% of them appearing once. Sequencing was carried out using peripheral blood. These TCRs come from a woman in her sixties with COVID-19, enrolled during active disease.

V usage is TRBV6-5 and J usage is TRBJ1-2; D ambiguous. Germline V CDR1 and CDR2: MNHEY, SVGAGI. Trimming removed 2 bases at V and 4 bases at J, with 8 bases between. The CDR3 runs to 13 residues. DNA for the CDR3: TGTGCCAGCAGTTACCGACGGGGCTATGGCTACACCTTC. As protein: CASSYRRGYGYTF.

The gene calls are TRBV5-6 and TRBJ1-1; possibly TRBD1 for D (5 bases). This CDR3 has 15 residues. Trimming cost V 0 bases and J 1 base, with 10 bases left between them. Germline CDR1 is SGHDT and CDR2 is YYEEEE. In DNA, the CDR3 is TGTGCCAGCAGCTTGGCCGGCAGGGCGAACACTGAAGCTTTCTTT. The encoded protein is CASSLAGRANTEAFF.

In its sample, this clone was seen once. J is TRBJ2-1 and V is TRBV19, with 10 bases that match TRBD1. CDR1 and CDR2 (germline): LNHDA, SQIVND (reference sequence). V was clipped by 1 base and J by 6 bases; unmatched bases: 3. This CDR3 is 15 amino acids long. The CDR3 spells CASSIGTGGLNEQFF. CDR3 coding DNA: TGTGCCAGTAGTATAGGGACAGGGGGGCTCAATGAGCAGTTCTTC.

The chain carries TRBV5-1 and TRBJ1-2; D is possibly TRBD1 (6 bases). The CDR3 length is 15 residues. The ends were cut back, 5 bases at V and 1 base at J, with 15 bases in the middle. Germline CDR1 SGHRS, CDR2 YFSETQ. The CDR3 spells CASRDSDRDNYGYTF. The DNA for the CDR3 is TGCGCCAGCAGAGATTCGGACAGAGATAACTATGGCTACACCTTC.

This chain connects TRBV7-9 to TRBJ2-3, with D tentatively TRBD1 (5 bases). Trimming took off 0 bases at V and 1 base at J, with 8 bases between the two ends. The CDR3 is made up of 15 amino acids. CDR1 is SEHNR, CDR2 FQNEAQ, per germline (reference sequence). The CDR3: CASSLAQGGTDTQYF. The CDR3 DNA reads TGTGCCAGCAGCTTAGCGCAAGGGGGCACAGATACGCAGTATTTT.

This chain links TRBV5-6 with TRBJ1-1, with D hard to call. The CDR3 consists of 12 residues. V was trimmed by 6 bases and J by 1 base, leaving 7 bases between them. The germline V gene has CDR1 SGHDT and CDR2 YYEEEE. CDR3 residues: CASKRENTEAFF. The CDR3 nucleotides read TGTGCCAGCAAACGGGAGAACACTGAAGCTTTCTTT.

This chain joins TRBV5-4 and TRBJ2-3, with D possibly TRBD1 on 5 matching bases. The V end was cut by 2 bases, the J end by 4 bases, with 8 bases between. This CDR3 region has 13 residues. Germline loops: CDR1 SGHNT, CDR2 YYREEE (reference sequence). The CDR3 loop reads CASSLGVADTQYF. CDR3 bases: TGTGCCAGCAGCTTAGGGGTGGCAGATACGCAGTATTTT.

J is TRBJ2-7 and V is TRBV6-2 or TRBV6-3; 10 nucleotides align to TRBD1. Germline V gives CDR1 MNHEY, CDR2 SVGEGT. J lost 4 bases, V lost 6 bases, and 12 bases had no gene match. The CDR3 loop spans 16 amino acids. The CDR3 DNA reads TGTGCCAGCAGCCCTCGGAGACAGGGGGCAGCTTACGAGCAGTACTTC. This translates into CASSPRRQGAAYEQYF.

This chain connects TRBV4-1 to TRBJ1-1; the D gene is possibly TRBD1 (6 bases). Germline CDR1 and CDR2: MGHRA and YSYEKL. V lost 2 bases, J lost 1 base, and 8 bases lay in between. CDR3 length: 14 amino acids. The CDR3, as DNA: TGCGCCAGCAGCCAACCGACAGGGAACACTGAAGCTTTCTTT. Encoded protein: CASSQPTGNTEAFF.

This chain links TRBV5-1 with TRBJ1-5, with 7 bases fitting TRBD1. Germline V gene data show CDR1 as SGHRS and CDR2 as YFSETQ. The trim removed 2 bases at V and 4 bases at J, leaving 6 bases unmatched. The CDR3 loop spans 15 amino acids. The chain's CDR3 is CASSLEGAGNQPQHF. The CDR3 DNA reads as TGCGCCAGCAGCTTAGAGGGGGCGGGAAATCAGCCCCAGCATTTT. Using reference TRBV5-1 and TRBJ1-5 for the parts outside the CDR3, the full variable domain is KAGVTQTPRYLIKTRGQQVTLSCSPISGHRSVSWYQQTPGQGLQFLFEYFSETQRNKGNFPGRFSGRQFSNSRSEMNVSTLELGDSALYLCASSLEGAGNQPQHFGDGTRLSIL.

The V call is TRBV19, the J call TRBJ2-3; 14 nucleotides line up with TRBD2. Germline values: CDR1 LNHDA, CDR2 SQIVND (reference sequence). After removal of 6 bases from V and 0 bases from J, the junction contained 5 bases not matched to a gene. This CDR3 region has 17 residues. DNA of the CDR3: TGTGCCAGTAGGACTAGCGGGGGGGCCTTTAGCACAGATACGCAGTATTTT. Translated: CASRTSGGAFSTDTQYF.

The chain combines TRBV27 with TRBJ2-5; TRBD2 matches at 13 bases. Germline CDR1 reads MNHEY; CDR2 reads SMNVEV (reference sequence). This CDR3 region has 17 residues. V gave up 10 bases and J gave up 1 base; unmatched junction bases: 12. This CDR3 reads CATQRLAGGPGQETQYF. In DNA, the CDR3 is TGTGCCACCCAAAGACTAGCGGGGGGACCCGGCCAAGAGACCCAGTACTTC.

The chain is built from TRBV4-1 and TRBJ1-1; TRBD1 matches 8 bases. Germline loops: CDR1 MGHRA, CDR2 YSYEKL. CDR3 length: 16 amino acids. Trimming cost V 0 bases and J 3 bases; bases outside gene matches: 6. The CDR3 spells CASSQDGYRGDTEAFF. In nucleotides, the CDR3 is TGCGCCAGCAGCCAAGACGGATACAGGGGGGACACTGAAGCTTTCTTT.

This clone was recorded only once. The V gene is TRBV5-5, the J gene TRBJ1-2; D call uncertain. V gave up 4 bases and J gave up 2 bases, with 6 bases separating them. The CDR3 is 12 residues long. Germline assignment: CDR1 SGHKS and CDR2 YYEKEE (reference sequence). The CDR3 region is CASSVQNYGYTF. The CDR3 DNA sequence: TGTGCCAGCAGCGTCCAGAACTATGGCTACACCTTC.

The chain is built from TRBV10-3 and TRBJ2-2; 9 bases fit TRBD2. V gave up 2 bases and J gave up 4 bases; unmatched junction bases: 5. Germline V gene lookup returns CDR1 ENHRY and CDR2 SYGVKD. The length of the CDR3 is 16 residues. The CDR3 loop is CAISENPGLATGELFF. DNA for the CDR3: TGTGCCATCAGTGAGAACCCGGGACTAGCCACCGGGGAGCTGTTTTTT.

The CDR3 loop reads CASSLILWDSYEQYF. CDR3 DNA: TGTGCCAGCAGCTTAATTTTGTGGGACAGTTACGAGCAGTACTTC. The V and J genes are TRBV7-3 and TRBJ2-7; 7 bases match TRBD1. This CDR3 has 15 residues. Germline loops: CDR1 SGHTA, CDR2 FQGTGA. The J segment lost 4 bases and the V segment lost 1 base, leaving 7 bases of the junction unmatched.

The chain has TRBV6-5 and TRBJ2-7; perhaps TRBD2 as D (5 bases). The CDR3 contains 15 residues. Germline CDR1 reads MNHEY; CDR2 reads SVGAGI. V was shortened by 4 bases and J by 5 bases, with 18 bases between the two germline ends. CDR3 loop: CASSSLLALKDEQYF. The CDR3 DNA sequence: TGTGCCAGCAGTTCCCTTCTAGCTCTCAAGGACGAGCAGTACTTC.

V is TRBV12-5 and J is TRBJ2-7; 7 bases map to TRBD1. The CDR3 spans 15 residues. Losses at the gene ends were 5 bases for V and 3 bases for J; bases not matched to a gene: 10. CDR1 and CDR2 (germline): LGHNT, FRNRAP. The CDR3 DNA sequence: TGTGCTAGTGGTCCCGGGTCAGGGGGTGACTACGAGCAGTACTTC. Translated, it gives CASGPGSGGDYEQYF.

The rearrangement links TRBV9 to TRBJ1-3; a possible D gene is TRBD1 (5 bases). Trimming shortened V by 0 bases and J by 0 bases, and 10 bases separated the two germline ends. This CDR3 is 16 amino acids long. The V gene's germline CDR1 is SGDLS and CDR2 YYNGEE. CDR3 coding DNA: TGTGCCAGCAGCGTAGGGCAGGGTCACTCTGGAAACACCATATATTTT. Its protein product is CASSVGQGHSGNTIYF.

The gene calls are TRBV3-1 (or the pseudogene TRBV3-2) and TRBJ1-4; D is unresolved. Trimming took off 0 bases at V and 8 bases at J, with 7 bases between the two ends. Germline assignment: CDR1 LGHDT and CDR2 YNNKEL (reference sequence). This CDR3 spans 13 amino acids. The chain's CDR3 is CASSQDAREKLFF. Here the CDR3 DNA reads TGTGCCAGCAGCCAAGATGCGCGAGAAAAACTGTTTTTT.

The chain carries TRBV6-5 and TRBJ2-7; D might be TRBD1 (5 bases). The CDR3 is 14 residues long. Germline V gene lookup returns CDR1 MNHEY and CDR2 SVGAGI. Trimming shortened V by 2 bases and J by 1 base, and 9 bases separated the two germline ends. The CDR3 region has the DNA TGTGCCAGCAGTTACCAGGGAAGTTCCTACGAGCAGTACTTC. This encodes CASSYQGSSYEQYF.

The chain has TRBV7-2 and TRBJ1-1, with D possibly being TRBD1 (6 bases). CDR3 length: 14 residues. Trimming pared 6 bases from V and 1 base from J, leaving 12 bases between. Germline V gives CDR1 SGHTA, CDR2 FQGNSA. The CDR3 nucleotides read TGTGCCAGCAGACCAGGGGTAGGGAACACTGAAGCTTTCTTT. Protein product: CASRPGVGNTEAFF.

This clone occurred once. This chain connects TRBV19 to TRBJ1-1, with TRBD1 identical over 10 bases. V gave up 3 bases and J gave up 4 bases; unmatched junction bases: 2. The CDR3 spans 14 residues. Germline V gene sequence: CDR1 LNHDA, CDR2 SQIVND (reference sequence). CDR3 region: CASSIGTGATEAFF. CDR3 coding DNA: TGTGCCAGTAGTATTGGGACAGGGGCCACTGAAGCTTTCTTT.

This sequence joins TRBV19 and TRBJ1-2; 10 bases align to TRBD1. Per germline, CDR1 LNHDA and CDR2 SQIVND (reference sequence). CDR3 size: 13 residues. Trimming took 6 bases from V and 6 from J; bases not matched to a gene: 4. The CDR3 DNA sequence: TGTGCCAGTAGCCAGGGACAGGGGAATGGCTACACCTTC. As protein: CASSQGQGNGYTF.

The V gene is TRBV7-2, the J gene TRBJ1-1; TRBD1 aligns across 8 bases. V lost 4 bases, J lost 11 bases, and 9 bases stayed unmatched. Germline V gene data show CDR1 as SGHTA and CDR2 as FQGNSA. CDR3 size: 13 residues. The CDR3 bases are TGTGCCAGCAGCTCAAATAACAGGGGGAGTGCTTTCTTT. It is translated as CASSSNNRGSAFF.

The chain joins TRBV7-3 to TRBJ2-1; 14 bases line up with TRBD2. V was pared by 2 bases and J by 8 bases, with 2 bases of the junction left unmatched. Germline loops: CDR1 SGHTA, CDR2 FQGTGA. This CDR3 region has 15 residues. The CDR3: CASSLGTSGGDEQFF. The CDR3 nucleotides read TGTGCCAGCAGCTTAGGGACTAGCGGGGGTGATGAGCAGTTCTTC.

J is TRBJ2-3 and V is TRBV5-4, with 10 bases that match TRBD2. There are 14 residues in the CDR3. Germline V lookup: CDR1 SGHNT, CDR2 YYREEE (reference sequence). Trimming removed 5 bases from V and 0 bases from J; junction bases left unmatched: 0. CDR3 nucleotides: TGTGCCAGCAGTAGCGGGGGGAGCACAGATACGCAGTATTTT. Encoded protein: CASSSGGSTDTQYF. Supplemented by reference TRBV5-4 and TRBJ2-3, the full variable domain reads ETGVTQSPTHLIKTRGQQVTLRCSSQSGHNTVSWYQQALGQGPQFIFQYYREEENGRGNFPPRFSGLQFPNYSSELNVNALELDDSALYLCASSSGGSTDTQYFGPGTRLTVL.

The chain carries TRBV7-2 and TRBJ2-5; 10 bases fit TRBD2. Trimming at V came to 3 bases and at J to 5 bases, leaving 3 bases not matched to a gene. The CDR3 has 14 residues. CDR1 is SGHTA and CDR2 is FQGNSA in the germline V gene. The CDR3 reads CASSFASGGETQYF. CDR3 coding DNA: TGTGCCAGCAGCTTTGCTAGCGGGGGTGAGACCCAGTACTTC.

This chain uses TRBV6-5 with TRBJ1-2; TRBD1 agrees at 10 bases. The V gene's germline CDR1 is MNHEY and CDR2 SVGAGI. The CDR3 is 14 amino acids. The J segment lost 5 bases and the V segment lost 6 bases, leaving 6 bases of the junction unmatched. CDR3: CASSRDRGIYGYTF. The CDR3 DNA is TGTGCCAGCAGCCGGGACAGGGGAATTTATGGCTACACCTTC.